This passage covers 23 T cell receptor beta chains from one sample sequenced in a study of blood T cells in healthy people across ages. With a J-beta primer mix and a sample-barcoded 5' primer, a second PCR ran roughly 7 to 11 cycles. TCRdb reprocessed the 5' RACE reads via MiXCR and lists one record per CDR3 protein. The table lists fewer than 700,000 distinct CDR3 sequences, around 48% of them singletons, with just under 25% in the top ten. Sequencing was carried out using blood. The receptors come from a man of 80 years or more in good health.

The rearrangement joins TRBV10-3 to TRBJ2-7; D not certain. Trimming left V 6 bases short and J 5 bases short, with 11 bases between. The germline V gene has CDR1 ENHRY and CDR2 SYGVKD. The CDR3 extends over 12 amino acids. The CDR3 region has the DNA TGTGCCATCAGGGGGATAACCGACGAGCAGTACTTC. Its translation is CAIRGITDEQYF.

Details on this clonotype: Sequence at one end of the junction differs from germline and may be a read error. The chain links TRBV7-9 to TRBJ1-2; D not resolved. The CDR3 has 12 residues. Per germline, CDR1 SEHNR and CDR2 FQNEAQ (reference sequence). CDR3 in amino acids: CAGSLNFYGYTF. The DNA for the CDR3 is TGTGCCGGCAGCCTGAACTTCTATGGCTACACCTTC.

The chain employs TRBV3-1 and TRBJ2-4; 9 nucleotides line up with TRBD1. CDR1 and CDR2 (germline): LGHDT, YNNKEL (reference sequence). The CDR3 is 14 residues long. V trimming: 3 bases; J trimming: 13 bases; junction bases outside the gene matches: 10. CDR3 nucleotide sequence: TGTGCCAGCAGCCAGGCCGGGACAGGGAGCAAGCAGTACTTC. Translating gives CASSQAGTGSKQYF.

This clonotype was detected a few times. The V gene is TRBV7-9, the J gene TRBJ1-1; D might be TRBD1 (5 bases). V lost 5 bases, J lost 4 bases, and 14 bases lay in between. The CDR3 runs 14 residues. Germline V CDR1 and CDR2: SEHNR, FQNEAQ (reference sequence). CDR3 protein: CASSPGTAGTEAFF. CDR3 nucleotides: TGTGCCAGCAGCCCGGGGACGGCCGGCACTGAAGCTTTCTTT.

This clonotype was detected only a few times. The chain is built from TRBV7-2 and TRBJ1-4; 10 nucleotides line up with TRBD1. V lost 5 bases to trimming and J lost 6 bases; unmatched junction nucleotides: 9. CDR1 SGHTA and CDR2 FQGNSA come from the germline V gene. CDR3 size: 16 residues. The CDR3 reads CASSTRAGTGDEKLFF. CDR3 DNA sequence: TGTGCCAGCAGCACAAGAGCCGGGACAGGGGATGAAAAACTGTTTTTT.

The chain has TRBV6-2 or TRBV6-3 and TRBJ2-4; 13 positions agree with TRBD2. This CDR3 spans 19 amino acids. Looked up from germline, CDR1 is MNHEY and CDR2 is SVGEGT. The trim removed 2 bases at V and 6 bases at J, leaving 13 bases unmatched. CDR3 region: CASSYGGHRLAGGRNIQYF. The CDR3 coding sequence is TGTGCCAGCAGTTACGGTGGACACAGACTAGCGGGAGGTAGAAACATTCAGTACTTC.

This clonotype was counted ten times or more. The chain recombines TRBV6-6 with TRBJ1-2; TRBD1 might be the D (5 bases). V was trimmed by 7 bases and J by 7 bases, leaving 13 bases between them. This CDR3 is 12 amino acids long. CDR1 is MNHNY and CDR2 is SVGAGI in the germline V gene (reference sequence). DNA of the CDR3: TGTGCCAGCACCCAGGGTGGGCCTGGCTACACCTTC. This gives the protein CASTQGGPGYTF.

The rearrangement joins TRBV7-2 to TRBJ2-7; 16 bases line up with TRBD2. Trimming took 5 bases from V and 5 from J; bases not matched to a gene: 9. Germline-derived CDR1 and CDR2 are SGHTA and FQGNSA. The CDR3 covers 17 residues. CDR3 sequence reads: CASSKPGLAGGRNEQYF. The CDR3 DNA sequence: TGTGCCAGCAGCAAACCGGGACTAGCGGGAGGGCGGAACGAGCAGTACTTC.

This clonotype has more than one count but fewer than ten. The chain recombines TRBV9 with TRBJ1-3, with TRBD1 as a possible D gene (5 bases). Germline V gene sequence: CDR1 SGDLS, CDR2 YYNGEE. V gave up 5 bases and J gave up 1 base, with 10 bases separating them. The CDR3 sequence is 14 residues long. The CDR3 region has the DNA TGTGCCAGCAGTCAGAGGGGTTCTGGAAACACCATATATTTT. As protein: CASSQRGSGNTIYF.

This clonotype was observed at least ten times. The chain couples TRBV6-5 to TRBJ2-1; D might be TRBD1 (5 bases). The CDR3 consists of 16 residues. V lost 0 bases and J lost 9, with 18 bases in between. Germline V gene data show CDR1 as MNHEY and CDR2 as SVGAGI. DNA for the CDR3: TGTGCCAGCAGTTACTCGCCGGGCTCCGCAAGGGGTGAGCAGTTCTTC. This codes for CASSYSPGSARGEQFF.

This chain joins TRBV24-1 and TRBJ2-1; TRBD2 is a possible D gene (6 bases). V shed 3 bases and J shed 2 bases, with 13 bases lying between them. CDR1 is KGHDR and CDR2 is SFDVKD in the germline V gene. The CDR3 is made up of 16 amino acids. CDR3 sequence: CATSDPGTPTYNEQFF. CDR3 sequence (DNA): TGTGCCACCAGTGATCCCGGGACTCCCACCTACAATGAGCAGTTCTTC.

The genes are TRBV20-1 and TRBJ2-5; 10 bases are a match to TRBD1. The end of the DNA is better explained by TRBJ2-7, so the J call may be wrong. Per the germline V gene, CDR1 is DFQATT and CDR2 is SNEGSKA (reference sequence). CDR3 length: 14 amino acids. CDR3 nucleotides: TGCAGCGCCACGACAGGGGGCGAATGGTTCGAGCAGTACTTC. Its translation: CSATTGGEWFEQYF.

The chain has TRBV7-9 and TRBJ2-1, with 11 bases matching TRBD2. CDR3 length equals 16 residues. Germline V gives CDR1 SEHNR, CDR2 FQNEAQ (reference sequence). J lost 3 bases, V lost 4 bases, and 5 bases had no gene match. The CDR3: CASSSIAGGGYNEQFF. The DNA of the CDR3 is TGTGCCAGCAGCTCTATAGCGGGAGGGGGCTACAATGAGCAGTTCTTC.

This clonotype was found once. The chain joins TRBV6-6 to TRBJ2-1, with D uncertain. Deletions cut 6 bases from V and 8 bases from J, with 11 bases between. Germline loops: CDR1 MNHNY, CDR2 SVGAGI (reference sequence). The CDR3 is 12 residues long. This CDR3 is CASSPMGDEQFF. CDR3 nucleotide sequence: TGTGCCAGCAGCCCGATGGGTGATGAGCAGTTCTTC.

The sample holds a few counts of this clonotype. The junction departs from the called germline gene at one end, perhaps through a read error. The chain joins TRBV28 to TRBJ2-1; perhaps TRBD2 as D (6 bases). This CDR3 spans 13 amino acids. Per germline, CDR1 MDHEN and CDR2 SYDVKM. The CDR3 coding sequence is TGTGCCAGCAGTCCGTCAGGGACTCCTGAGGAGTTCTTC. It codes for CASSPSGTPEEFF.

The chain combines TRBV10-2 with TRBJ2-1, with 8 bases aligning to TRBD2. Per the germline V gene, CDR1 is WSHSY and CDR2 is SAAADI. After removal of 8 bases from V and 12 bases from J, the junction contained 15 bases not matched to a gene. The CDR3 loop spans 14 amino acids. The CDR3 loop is CASLRSGGRGGQFF. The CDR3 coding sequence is TGCGCCAGCCTTAGGAGCGGGGGCCGGGGTGGGCAGTTCTTC.

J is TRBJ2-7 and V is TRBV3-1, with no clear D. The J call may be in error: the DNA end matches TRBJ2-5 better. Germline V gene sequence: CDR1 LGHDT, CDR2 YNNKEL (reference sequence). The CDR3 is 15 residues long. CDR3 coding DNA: TGTGCCAGCAGCCAAGTCTTATCGAAAATAATGACCCAGTACTTC. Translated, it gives CASSQVLSKIMTQYF.

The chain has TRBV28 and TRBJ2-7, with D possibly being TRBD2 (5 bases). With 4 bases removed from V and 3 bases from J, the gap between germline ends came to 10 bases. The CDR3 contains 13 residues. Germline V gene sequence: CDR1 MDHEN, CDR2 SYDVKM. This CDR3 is CASSSVEGYEQYF. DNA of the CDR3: TGTGCCAGCAGTTCCGTCGAGGGCTACGAGCAGTACTTC.

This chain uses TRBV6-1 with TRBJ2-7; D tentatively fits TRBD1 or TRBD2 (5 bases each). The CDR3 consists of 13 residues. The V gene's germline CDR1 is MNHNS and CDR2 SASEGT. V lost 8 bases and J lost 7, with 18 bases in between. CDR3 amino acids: CASREGEFREQYF. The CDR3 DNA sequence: TGTGCCAGCCGAGAAGGGGAGTTTAGGGAGCAGTACTTC.

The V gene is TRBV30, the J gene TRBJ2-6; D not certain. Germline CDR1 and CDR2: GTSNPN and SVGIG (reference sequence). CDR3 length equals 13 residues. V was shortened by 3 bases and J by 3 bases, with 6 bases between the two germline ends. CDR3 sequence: CAWRGFGANVLTF. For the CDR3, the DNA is TGTGCCTGGAGAGGGTTTGGGGCCAACGTCCTGACTTTC.

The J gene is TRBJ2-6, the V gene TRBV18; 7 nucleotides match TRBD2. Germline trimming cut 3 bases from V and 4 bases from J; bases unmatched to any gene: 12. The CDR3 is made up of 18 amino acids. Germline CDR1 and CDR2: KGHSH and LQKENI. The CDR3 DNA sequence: TGTGCCAGCTCACCCAAAGGACTAGGAGCGGCCGGGGCCAACGTCCTGACTTTC. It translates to CASSPKGLGAAGANVLTF. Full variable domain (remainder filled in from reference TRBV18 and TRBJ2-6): NAGVMQNPRHLVRRRGQEARLRCSPMKGHSHVYWYRQLPEEGLKFMVYLQKENIIDESGMPKERFSAEFPKEGPSILRIQQVVRGDSAAYFCASSPKGLGAAGANVLTFGAGSRLTVL.

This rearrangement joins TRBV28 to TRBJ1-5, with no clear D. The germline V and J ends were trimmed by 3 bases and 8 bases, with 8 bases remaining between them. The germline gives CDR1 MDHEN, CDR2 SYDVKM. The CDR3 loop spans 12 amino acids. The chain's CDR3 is CASSLGGEPQHF. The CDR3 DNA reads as TGTGCCAGCAGTTTGGGTGGGGAGCCCCAGCATTTT.

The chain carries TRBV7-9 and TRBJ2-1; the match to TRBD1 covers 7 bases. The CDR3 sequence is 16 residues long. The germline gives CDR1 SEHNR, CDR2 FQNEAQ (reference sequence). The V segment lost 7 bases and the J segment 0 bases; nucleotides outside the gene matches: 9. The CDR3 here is CASIHARTGSYNEQFF. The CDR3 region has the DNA TGTGCCAGCATCCATGCTCGGACAGGCTCCTACAATGAGCAGTTCTTC. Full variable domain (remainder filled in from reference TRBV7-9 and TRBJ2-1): DTGVSQNPRHKITKRGQNVTFRCDPISEHNRLYWYRQTLGQGPEFLTYFQNEAQLEKSRLLSDRFSAERPKGSFSTLEIQRTEQGDSAMYLCASIHARTGSYNEQFFGPGTRLTVL.